This T cell receptor beta chain appears in the sequencing data of a study of cytomegalovirus exposure and HLA in healthy donors. Overall study: Prior work identified some 120 million unique TCR beta sequences in some 200 million T cells.

Study results and caveats: Researchers catalogued some 160 TCR beta chains as cytomegalovirus-associated. Reports indicated that the classifier achieved high specificity and sensitivity in diagnosing cytomegalovirus status.

Turning to this clone: Its target is not known.

Primers for the PCR totalled 60 Vbeta and 13 Jbeta. Original handling: Approximately 10 million shared chains were among around 80 million unique TCR beta chains counted in a later analysis. Assay: immunoSEQ multiplex PCR; the TCRdb copy retains only in-frame clones and omits some. V and J calls and clone size are given by that table; D and trimming were obtained from the DNA. Of more than 130,000 clones listed, over 75% were seen once; the top ten hold approximately 2.3%. This CDR3 contains 15 residues. CDR1 and CDR2 (germline): SEHNR, FQNEAQ (reference sequence). Trimming removed 8 bases at V and 2 bases at J, with 16 bases between.

Sequencing used PBMCs. The receptor was derived from a man aged 30-40 years in good health and CMV-seronegative. This chain joins TRBV7-9 and TRBJ1-5; D not resolved. CDR3 nucleotide sequence: TGTGCCAGCGACGAAGGAGGGTTTGGCAATCAGCCCCAGCATTTT. Translated: CASDEGGFGNQPQHF.